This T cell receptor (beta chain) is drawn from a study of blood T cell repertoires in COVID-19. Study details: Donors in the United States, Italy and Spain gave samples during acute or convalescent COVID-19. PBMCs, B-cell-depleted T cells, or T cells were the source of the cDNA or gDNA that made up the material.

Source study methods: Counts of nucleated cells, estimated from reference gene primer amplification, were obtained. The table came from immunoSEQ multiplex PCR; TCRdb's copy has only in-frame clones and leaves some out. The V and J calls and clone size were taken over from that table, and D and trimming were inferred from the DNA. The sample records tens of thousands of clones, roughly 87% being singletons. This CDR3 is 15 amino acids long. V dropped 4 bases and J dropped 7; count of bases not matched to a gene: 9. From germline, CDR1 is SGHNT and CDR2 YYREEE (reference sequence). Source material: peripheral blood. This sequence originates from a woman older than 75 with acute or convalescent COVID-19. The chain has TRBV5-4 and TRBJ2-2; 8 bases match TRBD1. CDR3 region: CASSHGQGRIGELFF. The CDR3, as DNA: TGTGCCAGCAGCCACGGACAGGGAAGGATCGGGGAGCTGTTTTTT.